These T cell receptor beta chains were read from a single sample in a study of spatial heterogeneity in lung cancer. TCRdb recomputed calls from the 5' RACE reads with MiXCR, one row per CDR3 protein. The sample lists about 92,000 distinct CDR3 sequences, approximately 12% occurring once. The sample consisted of PBMCs, taken at surgery. The receptor source for this set is a male donor with early-stage non-small cell lung cancer. Each CDR3 is given with its conserved first and last residue. The order of the fields is V gene, J gene, CDR3 length, clone size, D gene, CDR3 protein, CDR3 DNA. D genes are given only for firm matches. For some rows the clone size is stated as once, few or many, or as a class when expanded; others skip it.

TRBV10-3	TRBJ2-2	14	many	TRBD2	CAIRRGSGAGELFF	TGTGCCATCAGGAGGGGCAGCGGGGCCGGGGAGCTGTTTTTT
TRBV4-3	TRBJ1-2	16	NA	NA	CASSPDYRLPDYGYTF	TGCGCCAGCAGCCCCGACTACAGGCTTCCGGACTATGGCTACACCTTC
TRBV7-2	TRBJ2-3	14	few	NA	CASSPPPPTDTQYF	TGTGCCAGCAGCCCCCCCCCACCCACAGATACGCAGTATTTT
TRBV28	TRBJ1-2	14	few	NA	CASSSTGSNYGYTF	TGTGCCAGCAGTTCCACAGGGTCTAACTATGGCTACACCTTC
TRBV28	TRBJ2-4	17	few	TRBD1	CASSYSDRALAKNIQYF	TGTGCCAGCAGCTACTCGGACAGGGCCCTAGCCAAAAACATTCAGTACTTC
TRBV7-9	TRBJ2-2	14	NA	NA	CASSSEVDTGELFF	TGTGCCAGCAGCTCGGAAGTAGACACCGGGGAGCTGTTTTTT
TRBV5-1	TRBJ2-1	17	many	TRBD2	CASRPGLAGGPYNEQFF	TGCGCCAGCAGGCCGGGACTAGCGGGAGGGCCCTACAATGAGCAGTTCTTC
TRBV4-1	TRBJ1-5	13	NA	NA	CASSQGIDQPQHF	TGCGCCAGCAGCCAGGGGATTGATCAGCCCCAGCATTTT
TRBV11-1	TRBJ1-1	16	many	TRBD1	CASSLDFGQGWTEAFF	TGTGCCAGCAGCTTAGACTTCGGACAGGGGTGGACTGAAGCTTTCTTT
TRBV20-1	TRBJ2-1	14	NA	NA	CSARVDNAANEQFF	TGCAGTGCTAGAGTGGACAACGCCGCCAATGAGCAGTTCTTC
TRBV20-1	TRBJ2-7	14	few	TRBD1	CSARPRDRDYEQYF	TGCAGTGCTAGGCCACGGGACAGGGACTACGAGCAGTACTTC
TRBV18	TRBJ2-1	18	NA	TRBD2	CASSRQPGLAGSYNEQFF	TGTGCCAGCTCACGACAACCTGGACTAGCGGGATCCTACAATGAGCAGTTCTTC
TRBV6-1	TRBJ2-2	16	NA	TRBD2	CASRGLLGRGHGELFF	TGTGCCAGCAGGGGTCTTTTGGGGAGGGGCCACGGGGAGCTGTTTTTT
TRBV6-5	TRBJ1-5	15	NA	NA	CASSPSGYSNQPQHF	TGTGCCAGCAGTCCTTCTGGGTATAGCAATCAGCCCCAGCATTTT
TRBV30	TRBJ1-3	15	few	TRBD1	CAWSGGTGDGGTIYF	TGTGCCTGGAGTGGAGGGACAGGCGATGGAGGCACCATATATTTT
TRBV19	TRBJ2-5	14	NA	NA	CASSNPRAPRTQYF	TGTGCCAGTAGTAACCCCCGGGCCCCCCGGACCCAGTACTTC
TRBV2	TRBJ2-1	16	NA	TRBD2	CASSAERGLLSNEQFF	TGTGCCAGCAGTGCGGAGCGGGGATTACTTAGCAATGAGCAGTTCTTC
TRBV7-2	TRBJ2-1	16	NA	TRBD2	CASSLILAGTGNEQFF	TGTGCCAGCAGCTTAATACTAGCGGGGACTGGTAATGAGCAGTTCTTC
TRBV5-1	TRBJ2-3	17	once	TRBD2	CASSLGTSETWGDTQYF	TGCGCCAGCAGCTTGGGGACTAGCGAAACCTGGGGGGATACGCAGTATTTT
TRBV5-1	TRBJ2-5	15	many	TRBD2	CASSSGTSGLETQYF	TGCGCCAGCAGTTCAGGGACTAGCGGGCTTGAGACCCAGTACTTC
TRBV5-1	TRBJ1-3	14	few	NA	CASSPLGSGNTIYF	TGCGCCAGCAGCCCCCTTGGCTCTGGAAACACCATATATTTT
TRBV14	TRBJ2-2	13	NA	NA	CASSQATTGELFF	TGTGCCAGCAGCCAAGCGACTACCGGGGAGCTGTTTTTT
TRBV6-2/TRBV6-3	TRBJ2-2	14	few	TRBD2	CAGKRGAHTGELFF	TGTGCCGGAAAGCGGGGGGCACACACCGGGGAGCTGTTTTTT
TRBV7-9	TRBJ2-2	18	few	TRBD2	CASSPNPGLAAFTGELFF	TGTGCCAGCAGCCCAAACCCCGGGCTAGCGGCTTTCACCGGGGAGCTGTTTTTT
TRBV5-4	TRBJ2-5	13	few	TRBD1	CASSQGTGETQYF	TGTGCCAGCAGCCAAGGGACAGGAGAGACCCAGTACTTC
TRBV7-6	TRBJ1-6	14	NA	TRBD1	CASSPTGFNSPLHF	TGTGCCAGCAGCCCGACAGGGTTCAATTCACCCCTCCACTTT
TRBV20-1	TRBJ2-7	13	few	TRBD2	CSAPASGSYEQYF	TGTAGTGCCCCGGCTAGCGGCTCCTACGAGCAGTACTTC
TRBV7-6	TRBJ1-6	18	NA	TRBD1	CASSRRPSATGGNSPLHF	TGTGCCAGCAGTCGAAGACCTTCCGCTACAGGGGGAAATTCACCCCTCCACTTT
TRBV4-1	TRBJ2-5	15	few	TRBD2	CASSQELAGVETQYF	TGCGCCAGCAGCCAAGAACTAGCGGGGGTAGAGACCCAGTACTTC
TRBV3-1	TRBJ2-1	13	many	NA	CASSHGKNNEQFF	TGTGCCAGCAGTCACGGGAAAAACAATGAGCAGTTCTTC
TRBV6-2/TRBV6-3	TRBJ1-5	16	NA	TRBD1	CASSPHITGGNQPQHF	TGTGCCAGCAGTCCTCACATCACAGGGGGTAATCAGCCCCAGCATTTT
TRBV28	TRBJ2-1	13	few	NA	CASNDRPYNEQFF	TGTGCCAGTAATGATCGGCCATACAATGAGCAGTTCTTC
TRBV7-2	TRBJ2-3	14	few	NA	CASSRDFGTDTQYF	TGTGCCAGCAGCCGGGACTTTGGCACAGATACGCAGTATTTT
TRBV7-2	TRBJ1-6	16	many	NA	CASSFPSGSYNSPLHF	TGTGCCAGCAGCTTTCCGTCGGGATCCTATAATTCACCCCTCCACTTT
TRBV10-2	TRBJ2-7	11	NA	NA	CASSDAWEQYF	TGCGCCAGCAGTGATGCATGGGAGCAGTACTTC
TRBV7-2	TRBJ2-2	14	NA	TRBD1	CASSSRQGFGELFF	TGTGCCAGCAGCTCCCGACAGGGGTTCGGGGAGCTGTTTTTT
TRBV11-2	TRBJ2-2	13	NA	NA	CASSYGTNGELFF	TGTGCCAGCAGCTACGGGACAAACGGGGAGCTGTTTTTT
TRBV6-2/TRBV6-3	TRBJ1-4	14	NA	NA	CASSSRGENEKLFF	TGTGCCAGCAGCTCCAGGGGCGAGAATGAAAAACTGTTTTTT
TRBV7-2	TRBJ1-1	15	few	NA	CASSFNVGVSTEAFF	TGTGCCAGCAGCTTCAATGTCGGGGTGAGCACTGAAGCTTTCTTT
TRBV7-8	TRBJ2-1	15	few	TRBD2	CASRSTSGRATEQFF	TGTGCCAGCAGGTCAACTAGCGGGAGGGCCACTGAGCAGTTCTTC